The sequence of this T cell receptor beta chain was determined in a study of blood T cells in healthy people across ages. Study observations and caveats: CMV status of donors was unknown, possibly confounding expanded clonotype changes.

PCR was performed a second time for about 6 to 11 cycles using a sample-barcoded 5' primer and a J-beta primer mix. CDR3-containing paired-end reads numbered at least 2.5 million in each sample. TCRdb re-derived calls from the 5' RACE reads in MiXCR, one entry per CDR3 protein. In the table there are about 720,000 distinct CDR3 sequences, 20% to 25% of which are singletons. Each individual donor underwent a draw of roughly 10 milliliters of peripheral blood. The CDR3 sequence is 16 residues long. J was trimmed by 3 bases and V by 3 bases; bases with no gene match: 8. Germline-derived CDR1 and CDR2 are MNHNS and SASEGT. With respect to this clonotype: Its antigen is not identified.

The sample was also linked to a second study, of T cells of mothers and their children. From that study: The sample comes from eight to ten healthy Caucasian donors: mothers and children.

The TCR was taken from a boy aged 5 to 17 in good health. The sequencing input was blood. The genes are TRBV6-1 and TRBJ2-1; TRBD1 matches at 7 bases. The CDR3 region has the DNA TGTGCCAGCAGTGACCCGCAGGGGGAGATCTACAATGAGCAGTTCTTC. It is translated as CASSDPQGEIYNEQFF.